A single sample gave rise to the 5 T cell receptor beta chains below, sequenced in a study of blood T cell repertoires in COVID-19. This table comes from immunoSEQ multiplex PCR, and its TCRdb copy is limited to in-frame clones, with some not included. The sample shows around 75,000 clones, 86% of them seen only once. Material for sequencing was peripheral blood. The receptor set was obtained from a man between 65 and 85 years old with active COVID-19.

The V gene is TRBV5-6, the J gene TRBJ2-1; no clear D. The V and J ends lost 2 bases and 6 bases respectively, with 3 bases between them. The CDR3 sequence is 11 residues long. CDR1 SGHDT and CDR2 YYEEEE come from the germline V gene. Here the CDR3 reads CASSFSNEQFF. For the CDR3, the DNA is TGTGCCAGCAGCTTCTCCAATGAGCAGTTCTTC.

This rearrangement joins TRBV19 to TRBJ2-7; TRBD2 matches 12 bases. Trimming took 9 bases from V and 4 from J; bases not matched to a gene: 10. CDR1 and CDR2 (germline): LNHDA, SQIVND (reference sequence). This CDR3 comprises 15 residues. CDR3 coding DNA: TGTGCCAGCGGGAACGGACTAGCGGGAACGTACGAGCAGTACTTC. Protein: CASGNGLAGTYEQYF. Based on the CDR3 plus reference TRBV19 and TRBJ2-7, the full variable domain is DGGITQSPKYLFRKEGQNVTLSCEQNLNHDAMYWYRQDPGQGLRLIYYSQIVNDFQKGDIAEGYSVSREKKESFPLTVTSAQKNPTAFYLCASGNGLAGTYEQYFGPGTRLTVT.

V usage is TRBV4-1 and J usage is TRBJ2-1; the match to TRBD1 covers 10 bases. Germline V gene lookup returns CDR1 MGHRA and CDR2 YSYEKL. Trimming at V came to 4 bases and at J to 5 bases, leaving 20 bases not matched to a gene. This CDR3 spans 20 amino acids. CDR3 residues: CASSPRVGDRGVIYNNEQFF. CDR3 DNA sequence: TGCGCCAGCAGCCCCAGGGTTGGGGACAGGGGCGTAATCTACAACAATGAGCAGTTCTTC.

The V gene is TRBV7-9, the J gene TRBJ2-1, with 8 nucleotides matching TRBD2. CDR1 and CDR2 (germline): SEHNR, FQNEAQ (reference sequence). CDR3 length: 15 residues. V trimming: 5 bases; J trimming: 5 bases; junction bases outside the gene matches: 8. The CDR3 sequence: CASSPLAGHNNEQFF. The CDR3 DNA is TGTGCCAGCAGCCCCCTAGCGGGCCACAACAATGAGCAGTTCTTC.

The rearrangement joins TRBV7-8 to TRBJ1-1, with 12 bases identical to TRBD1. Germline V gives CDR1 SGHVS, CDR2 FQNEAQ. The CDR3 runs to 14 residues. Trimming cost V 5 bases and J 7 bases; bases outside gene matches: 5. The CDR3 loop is CASSLGQGAVEAFF. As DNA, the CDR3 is TGTGCCAGCAGCCTGGGACAGGGGGCTGTTGAAGCTTTCTTT.